The next 5 T cell receptor beta chains were all read from a single sample in a study of human T cells and chemical hapten exposure. Specified time point: patch test 1, 2 weeks after DPC sensitization. The treatment was: therapeutic diphenylcyclopropenone sensitization with weekly scalp DPC. TCRdb re-called the RACE reads through MiXCR, storing one row per CDR3 protein. The sample lists about 360,000 distinct CDR3 sequences, about 4.4% occurring once. Sequencing was performed on whole blood, taken in connection with sensitization to the hapten diphenylcyclopropenone (DPC). These receptors were obtained from a woman aged 50 to 60 with alopecia areata. Some clones in this sample may be carry-over from other donors' samples.

In this sample, this clonotype turned up a few times. The V and J genes are TRBV2 and TRBJ2-2; a possible D gene is TRBD2 (5 bases). The germline CDR1 and CDR2 sequences are SNHLY and FYNNEI. V was trimmed by 2 bases and J by 6 bases, leaving 19 bases between them. The CDR3 loop spans 17 amino acids. DNA for the CDR3: TGTGCCAGCAGTGAACCGGTGGACTCACTACGGGCCGGGGAGCTGTTTTTT. Amino acids: CASSEPVDSLRAGELFF.

The genes are TRBV12-3 or TRBV12-4 and TRBJ2-5; 13 bases agree with TRBD2. The CDR3 covers 14 residues. After removal of 6 bases from V and 5 bases from J, the junction contained 3 bases not matched to a gene. Here the CDR3 DNA reads TGTGCCAGCAGGACTAGCGGGGGGCAGGAGACCCAGTACTTC. Residues: CASRTSGGQETQYF.

The chain uses TRBV5-1 and TRBJ2-5; no definite D call. CDR3 length: 14 residues. CDR1 is SGHRS, CDR2 YFSETQ, per germline. Trimming pared 4 bases from V and 0 bases from J, leaving 10 bases between. The chain's CDR3 is CASSEPEYQETQYF. CDR3 nucleotides: TGCGCCAGCAGCGAGCCAGAGTACCAAGAGACCCAGTACTTC.

This clonotype was counted many times. The V and J genes are TRBV20-1 and TRBJ2-7; TRBD2 aligns across 7 bases. The trim removed 3 bases at V and 2 bases at J, leaving 7 bases unmatched. CDR1 DFQATT and CDR2 SNEGSKA come from the germline V gene (reference sequence). The CDR3 consists of 14 residues. The CDR3 DNA sequence: TGCAGTGCTAGGTTGCTAGCGGATCCCTACGAGCAGTACTTC. Encoded protein: CSARLLADPYEQYF.

This clonotype was picked up a small number of times. The chain employs TRBV5-5 and TRBJ1-4; no firm D call. V was trimmed by 2 bases and J by 3 bases, leaving 14 bases between them. CDR1 and CDR2 from the germline V gene are SGHKS and YYEKEE (reference sequence). This CDR3 comprises 16 residues. CDR3 DNA: TGTGCCAGCAGCTTACGTCACCGAGACTCTAATGAAAAACTGTTTTTT. It is translated as CASSLRHRDSNEKLFF.